This is a list of T cell receptor beta chains from one sample in a study of blood T cell repertoires in COVID-19. The assay was immunoSEQ multiplex PCR, and TCRdb's table has in-frame clones only and misses some. The sample includes hundreds of thousands of clones, around 89% seen only once; the top ten take about 1.1%. Material: PBMCs or T cells enriched from blood (not recorded which). The receptors here all came from a man aged 25-40 years who had recovered from COVID-19. Both conserved end residues are part of each CDR3. Each record gives: D gene, clone size, V gene, J gene, CDR3 protein, CDR3 DNA. D genes are given only for firm matches. Some rows mark clone size as missing; the rest say once, few, many or name a class of expanded clone.

d_call: TRBD1; clone_size: -; v_call: TRBV7-2; j_call: TRBJ2-1; cdr3_aa: CASSRTGQTNNEQFF; cdr3_nt: TGTGCCAGCAGCCGGACAGGACAGACCAACAATGAGCAGTTCTTC
d_call: -; clone_size: once; v_call: TRBV2; j_call: TRBJ1-5; cdr3_aa: CASSEVPSGQPQHF; cdr3_nt: TGTGCCAGCAGTGAAGTGCCGTCGGGTCAGCCCCAGCATTTT
d_call: -; clone_size: once; v_call: TRBV29-1; j_call: TRBJ2-5; cdr3_aa: CSARVAETQYF; cdr3_nt: TGCAGCGCCAGGGTGGCCGAGACCCAGTACTTC
d_call: TRBD1; clone_size: -; v_call: TRBV5-4; j_call: TRBJ1-1; cdr3_aa: CASSLTGGLNTEAFF; cdr3_nt: TGTGCCAGCAGCTTGACAGGGGGCTTGAACACTGAAGCTTTCTTT
d_call: TRBD2; clone_size: -; v_call: TRBV7-2; j_call: TRBJ2-1; cdr3_aa: CASRGRLAGNNEQFF; cdr3_nt: TGTGCCAGCAGAGGACGACTAGCGGGGAACAATGAGCAGTTCTTC
d_call: -; clone_size: -; v_call: TRBV6-1; j_call: TRBJ2-1; cdr3_aa: CASSEPGRLAYNEQFF; cdr3_nt: TGTGCCAGCAGTGAACCAGGCCGGCTGGCCTACAATGAGCAGTTCTTC
d_call: TRBD1; clone_size: -; v_call: TRBV4-1; j_call: TRBJ2-5; cdr3_aa: CASSQPRDRANEETQYF; cdr3_nt: TGCGCCAGCAGCCAACCCCGGGACAGGGCCAACGAAGAGACCCAGTACTTC
d_call: TRBD1; clone_size: -; v_call: TRBV19; j_call: TRBJ1-6; cdr3_aa: CASSHTPGTGVISPLHF; cdr3_nt: TGTGCCAGTAGTCACACCCCCGGGACAGGGGTAATTTCACCCCTCCACTTT
d_call: -; clone_size: once; v_call: TRBV2; j_call: TRBJ2-2; cdr3_aa: CASSEFGTNTGELFF; cdr3_nt: TGTGCCAGCAGTGAGTTCGGGACAAACACCGGGGAGCTGTTTTTT
d_call: TRBD1; clone_size: once; v_call: TRBV27; j_call: TRBJ1-2; cdr3_aa: CASSRDRDYGYTF; cdr3_nt: TGTGCCAGCAGTCGGGACAGGGACTATGGCTACACCTTC
d_call: -; clone_size: -; v_call: TRBV6-5; j_call: TRBJ1-1; cdr3_aa: CASSSQGAGDTEAFF; cdr3_nt: TGTGCCAGCAGTTCACAGGGAGCGGGAGACACTGAAGCTTTCTTT
d_call: TRBD1; clone_size: -; v_call: TRBV7-6; j_call: TRBJ2-7; cdr3_aa: CASSLGQGHLTRYEQYF; cdr3_nt: TGTGCCAGCAGCTTGGGACAGGGGCACCTTACACGCTACGAGCAGTACTTC
d_call: -; clone_size: many; v_call: TRBV10-3; j_call: TRBJ2-1; cdr3_aa: CAISEVENEQFF; cdr3_nt: TGTGCCATCAGTGAGGTAGAAAATGAGCAGTTCTTC
d_call: TRBD2; clone_size: few; v_call: TRBV7-9; j_call: TRBJ2-2; cdr3_aa: CASSPKTSVSNTGELFF; cdr3_nt: TGTGCCAGCAGCCCAAAGACTAGCGTCTCGAACACCGGGGAGCTGTTTTTT
d_call: -; clone_size: -; v_call: TRBV19; j_call: TRBJ2-1; cdr3_aa: CATLLGGNEQFF; cdr3_nt: TGTGCCACCCTACTTGGAGGCAATGAGCAGTTCTTC
d_call: -; clone_size: -; v_call: TRBV3-1/TRBV3-2; j_call: TRBJ1-6; cdr3_aa: CASSQERSSALHF; cdr3_nt: TGTGCCAGCAGCCAAGAGAGGAGTTCGGCCCTCCACTTT
d_call: TRBD1; clone_size: -; v_call: TRBV19; j_call: TRBJ2-3; cdr3_aa: CASSTDRARGDTQYF; cdr3_nt: TGTGCCAGTAGCACGGACAGGGCTCGTGGAGATACGCAGTATTTT
d_call: -; clone_size: once; v_call: TRBV15; j_call: TRBJ2-1; cdr3_aa: CATSRDRTIGEQFF; cdr3_nt: TGTGCCACCAGCAGAGATCGGACTATTGGTGAGCAGTTCTTC
d_call: TRBD2; clone_size: -; v_call: TRBV28; j_call: TRBJ2-2; cdr3_aa: CASAPGRASGRAGELFF; cdr3_nt: TGTGCCAGCGCCCCTGGAAGGGCTAGCGGGAGGGCCGGGGAGCTGTTTTTT
d_call: TRBD1; clone_size: -; v_call: TRBV5-4; j_call: TRBJ1-1; cdr3_aa: CASRLTGPDYTEAFF; cdr3_nt: TGTGCCAGCAGACTGACAGGGCCCGATTACACTGAAGCTTTCTTT
d_call: TRBD2; clone_size: -; v_call: TRBV3-1/TRBV3-2; j_call: TRBJ2-1; cdr3_aa: CASSPQAGVVDQFF; cdr3_nt: TGTGCCAGCAGCCCACAAGCGGGAGTCGTTGATCAGTTCTTC
d_call: TRBD1; clone_size: -; v_call: TRBV18; j_call: TRBJ1-3; cdr3_aa: CASSPSDRANTIYF; cdr3_nt: TGTGCCAGCTCACCCTCGGACAGGGCGAACACCATATATTTT
d_call: -; clone_size: -; v_call: TRBV27; j_call: TRBJ1-1; cdr3_aa: CASRQGFTEAFF; cdr3_nt: TGTGCCAGCAGGCAGGGCTTCACTGAAGCTTTCTTT
d_call: TRBD2; clone_size: -; v_call: TRBV11-2; j_call: TRBJ2-7; cdr3_aa: CASSRRLAGELQYF; cdr3_nt: TGTGCCAGCAGCCGACGACTAGCGGGAGAACTGCAGTACTTC
d_call: -; clone_size: -; v_call: TRBV4-2; j_call: TRBJ1-4; cdr3_aa: CASSQDWGQSTNEKLFF; cdr3_nt: TGTGCCAGCAGCCAAGATTGGGGGCAGTCAACTAATGAAAAACTGTTTTTT
d_call: TRBD2; clone_size: -; v_call: TRBV3-1/TRBV3-2; j_call: TRBJ2-7; cdr3_aa: CASKHLAGGPSEQYF; cdr3_nt: TGTGCCAGCAAACACTTAGCGGGAGGGCCGAGTGAGCAGTACTTC
d_call: TRBD1; clone_size: -; v_call: TRBV18; j_call: TRBJ1-5; cdr3_aa: CASSLDRAGTQPQHF; cdr3_nt: TGTGCCAGCTCACTGGACAGGGCTGGCACTCAGCCCCAGCATTTT
d_call: TRBD2; clone_size: -; v_call: TRBV4-2; j_call: TRBJ2-7; cdr3_aa: CASSPREASGYEQYF; cdr3_nt: TGTGCCAGCAGCCCAAGAGAGGCTAGCGGCTACGAGCAGTACTTC
d_call: TRBD1; clone_size: once; v_call: TRBV19; j_call: TRBJ2-3; cdr3_aa: CASSIFQGALTDTQYF; cdr3_nt: TGTGCCAGTAGTATTTTCCAGGGGGCGTTGACAGATACGCAGTATTTT